This T cell receptor (beta chain) emerged from a study of human T cells and chemical hapten exposure (dated by TCRdb to about 2021). Context from the whole study: Libraries were pooled for sequencing, and per-sample TCR yields varied mainly because of small differences in library volumes within the pool. Peripheral blood TCR repertoire changes were tracked in vivo in alopecia patients during primary and secondary sensitization to the hapten diphenylcyclopropenone (DPC). Beyond this particular receptor, the publication reports: DPC sensitization did not change how many TCRs were above 1 in 1000 frequency, and no evidence was found of alterations in global repertoire structure. After repeated subsampling, the strength of the expansion versus patch-test correlation and the threshold at which it became significant changed.

During library preparation, unique molecular identifiers were attached to individual cDNA molecules so that TCRs could be counted quantitatively and reproducibly. Both TCR alpha and TCR beta chains were sequenced from each blood RNA sample. Concerning the study's data processing: Samples had a median of roughly 98,000 TCRs, with a range from about 23,224 to 750,000. The Decombinator software suite was used to annotate V, J and CDR3 in the TCR reads. For PS versus PT1 abundance plots, all samples were subsampled to the same number of TCRs (28,000). TCRs were defined as expanded if absent before sensitization and observed at least eight times at the 2-week time point. The raw public reads went through TCRdb reprocessing: fastp at Q25, MiXCR clone calling, in-frame beta chains kept. Every distinct CDR3 protein forms one entry, paired with its most common genes and DNA. The authors' filters were not applied to this entry. Within this sample are around 120,000 distinct CDR3 sequences, with 6.5% to 10% of them counted one time only. 1.3% to 1.5% of the sample belongs to the ten largest clones.

CDR1 LGHDT and CDR2 YNNKEL were looked up in the germline V gene (reference sequence). From the cysteine up to the phenylalanine, the CDR3 has a length of 17 residues. Only the CDR3 portion is preserved as DNA: 51 bases, with reading frame beginning at the first base. With regard to this clonotype: This clone's antigen is unknown. An end of the junction differs from the germline gene, which may be a read error.

Total RNA was isolated from unfractionated whole blood collected in Tempus Blood RNA tubes. About 5 healthy volunteers acted as controls for TCR sequencing and had blood drawn at day 0, 2 weeks and 6 weeks. The receptor was isolated from a human donor in good health. Some clones in this sample may be carry-over from other donors' samples. Donor details come from another sample of the same person, matched by shared clones. Sequencing was done on a sample of whole blood. This receptor chain uses TRBV3-1 and TRBJ2-1, and 11 junction bases match TRBD2. The nucleotide sequence reads as follows: TGTGCCAGCAGCCGACCTGCTATAGCGGGGGGGTACATTGAGCAGTTCTTC. Protein translation: CASSRPAIAGGYIEQFF.